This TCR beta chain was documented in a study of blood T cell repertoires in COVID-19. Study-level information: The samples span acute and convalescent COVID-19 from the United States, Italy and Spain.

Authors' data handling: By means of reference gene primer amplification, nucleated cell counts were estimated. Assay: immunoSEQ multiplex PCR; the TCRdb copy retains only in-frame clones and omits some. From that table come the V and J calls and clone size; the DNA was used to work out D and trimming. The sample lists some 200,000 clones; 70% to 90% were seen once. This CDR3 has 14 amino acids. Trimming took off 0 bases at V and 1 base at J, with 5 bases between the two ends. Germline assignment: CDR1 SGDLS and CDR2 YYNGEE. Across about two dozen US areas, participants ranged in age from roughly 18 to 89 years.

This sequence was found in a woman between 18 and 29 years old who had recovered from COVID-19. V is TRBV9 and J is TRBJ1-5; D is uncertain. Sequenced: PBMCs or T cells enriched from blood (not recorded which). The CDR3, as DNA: TGTGCCAGCAGCGTAGCCGGGAGCAATCAGCCCCAGCATTTT. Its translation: CASSVAGSNQPQHF.